These 16 T cell receptor beta chains originate from one sample sequenced in a study of graft-versus-host responses after intestinal transplantation. Clones were read by immunoSEQ multiplex PCR, and TCRdb kept only the in-frame ones, dropping some. The repertoire holds around 23,000 clones, with 80% to 90% as singletons. The sequences come from PBMCs, collected 450 to 490 days after intestinal transplant. These receptors originate from a human patient who received an intestinal transplant, so some T cells may come from the graft donor.

J is TRBJ2-7 and V is TRBV19; 9 bases map to TRBD1. The germline CDR1 and CDR2 sequences are LNHDA and SQIVND (reference sequence). This CDR3 has 15 amino acids. The ends lost 4 bases at V and 5 bases at J; junction bases unmatched: 9. For the CDR3, the DNA is TGTGCCAGTAGTACGACGGGGACAGGGATGCACGAGCAGTACTTC. Protein product: CASSTTGTGMHEQYF.

The chain couples TRBV7-3 to TRBJ2-6; maybe TRBD1 (5 bases). This CDR3 spans 14 amino acids. V gave up 2 bases and J gave up 3 bases, with 5 bases separating them. Looked up from germline, CDR1 is SGHTA and CDR2 is FQGTGA. CDR3 loop: CASSLQGGANVLTF. The CDR3, as DNA: TGTGCCAGCAGCTTACAGGGTGGGGCCAACGTCCTGACTTTC. The complete variable domain, with remaining parts taken from reference TRBV7-3 and TRBJ2-6, reads GAGVSQTPSNKVTEKGKYVELRCDPISGHTALYWYRQSLGQGPEFLIYFQGTGAADDSGLPNDRFFAVRPEGSVSTLKIQRTERGDSAVYLCASSLQGGANVLTFGAGSRLTVL.

The chain is built from TRBV28 and TRBJ1-5; D not certain. Germline V gene sequence: CDR1 MDHEN, CDR2 SYDVKM. V was clipped by 1 base and J by 0 bases, with 19 bases between them. The CDR3 length is 19 residues. CDR3 nucleotides: TGTGCCAGCAGTTTATCCCCCGTAAGGTCGGGGTATAGCAATCAGCCCCAGCATTTT. Translation: CASSLSPVRSGYSNQPQHF.

The rearrangement uses TRBV7-3 and TRBJ2-7; D not resolved. This CDR3 has 15 residues. The V gene lost 2 bases and the J gene lost 2 bases, with 13 bases spanning the gap. Germline CDR1 is SGHTA and CDR2 is FQGTGA. As DNA, the CDR3 is TGTGCCAGCAGCTTAGCTTCCGGCGTGGCCTACGAGCAGTACTTC. Its translation is CASSLASGVAYEQYF.

This chain joins TRBV6-5 and TRBJ1-2; D remains ambiguous. The V gene lost 5 bases and the J gene lost 3 bases, with 1 base spanning the gap. Germline V gives CDR1 MNHEY, CDR2 SVGAGI. The CDR3 contains 10 residues. The CDR3 coding sequence is TGTGCCAGCAGTCACTATGGCTACACCTTC. Translated: CASSHYGYTF.

This chain connects TRBV15 to TRBJ1-1; 7 positions match TRBD1. Germline V gene lookup returns CDR1 LNHNV and CDR2 YYDKDF (reference sequence). CDR3 length: 15 residues. Trimming at V came to 2 bases and at J to 6 bases, leaving 9 bases not matched to a gene. The chain's CDR3 is CATSRLTGPSAEAFF. As DNA, the CDR3 is TGTGCCACCAGCAGACTGACAGGGCCTTCGGCTGAAGCTTTCTTT.

The chain uses TRBV6-5 and TRBJ2-3; possibly TRBD2 for D (5 bases). V was shortened by 0 bases and J by 4 bases, with 11 bases between the two germline ends. CDR3 length equals 15 residues. Germline V gene data show CDR1 as MNHEY and CDR2 as SVGAGI. The CDR3 is CASSYSGSSSDTQYF. The DNA for the CDR3 is TGTGCCAGCAGTTACTCGGGTTCTAGCTCAGATACGCAGTATTTT.

The chain carries TRBV10-1 and TRBJ2-1; 14 bases match TRBD2. Germline V CDR1 and CDR2: WNHNN, SYGVQD (reference sequence). The CDR3 length is 18 residues. The J segment lost 0 bases and the V segment lost 4 bases, leaving 5 bases of the junction unmatched. CDR3 amino acids: CASSGRLAGGSSYNEQFF. CDR3 sequence (DNA): TGCGCCAGCAGTGGTAGACTAGCGGGAGGGAGCTCCTACAATGAGCAGTTCTTC.

The rearrangement joins TRBV7-2 to TRBJ1-2; 8 nucleotides agree with TRBD1. Germline assignment: CDR1 SGHTA and CDR2 FQGNSA. This CDR3 contains 14 residues. The V and J ends lost 3 bases and 4 bases, in that order; junction bases with no gene match: 4. The CDR3 DNA is TGTGCCAGCAGCTTCCAAGGGACAGGCTATGGCTACACCTTC. Encoded protein: CASSFQGTGYGYTF. Drawing the rest from reference TRBV7-2 and TRBJ1-2, the complete variable domain is GAGVSQSPSNKVTEKGKDVELRCDPISGHTALYWYRQSLGQGLEFLIYFQGNSAPDKSGLPSDRFSAERTGGSVSTLTIQRTQQEDSAVYLCASSFQGTGYGYTFGSGTRLTVV.

This clone showed up just once. The chain links TRBV30 to TRBJ2-1, with 11 bases matching TRBD2. CDR1 and CDR2 (germline): GTSNPN, SVGIG (reference sequence). The CDR3 spans 13 residues. Unmatched junction bases numbered 7, after V lost 7 bases and J lost 8 bases. CDR3: CASLAGGSDEQFF. CDR3 nucleotides: TGTGCCTCGCTAGCGGGAGGTAGCGATGAGCAGTTCTTC.

The rearrangement links TRBV10-3 to TRBJ2-3; tentatively, D is TRBD2 (6 bases). Trimming took off 0 bases at V and 0 bases at J, with 7 bases between the two ends. The CDR3 totals 15 residues. CDR1 is ENHRY, CDR2 SYGVKD, per germline. This chain's CDR3 is CAISESSGSTDTQYF. The DNA for the CDR3 is TGTGCCATCAGTGAGTCGAGCGGGAGCACAGATACGCAGTATTTT.

The chain joins TRBV7-2 to TRBJ2-1; D perhaps matches TRBD2 (6 bases). The CDR3 loop spans 17 amino acids. V lost 1 base and J lost 4, with 17 bases in between. Germline-derived CDR1 and CDR2 are SGHTA and FQGNSA. Here the CDR3 DNA reads TGTGCCAGCAGCTTAGTAAGTCTAGCGAGGTATTACAATGAGCAGTTCTTC. Its protein product is CASSLVSLARYYNEQFF.

This chain links TRBV4-1 with TRBJ1-1; D gene ambiguous. Trimming stripped 4 bases from V and 2 bases from J, with 17 bases between. The V gene's germline CDR1 is MGHRA and CDR2 YSYEKL. The CDR3 consists of 16 residues. CDR3 in DNA: TGCGCCAGCAGCCCCGGGTATCGGGTCCCAAACACTGAAGCTTTCTTT. Translation gives CASSPGYRVPNTEAFF.

The rearrangement links TRBV6-5 to TRBJ2-7; 9 nucleotides agree with TRBD1. CDR1 and CDR2 from the germline V gene are MNHEY and SVGAGI. The CDR3 has 13 residues. V gave up 4 bases and J gave up 9 bases; unmatched junction bases: 7. Here the CDR3 reads CASSWGQGKRQYF. The CDR3 nucleotides read TGTGCCAGCAGTTGGGGACAGGGAAAAAGGCAGTACTTC.

In its sample, this clone was seen a few times. The J gene is TRBJ2-2, the V gene TRBV9; TRBD1 or TRBD2 may be the D gene (5 bases each). Deletions cut 5 bases from V and 4 bases from J, with 15 bases between. CDR1 is SGDLS, CDR2 YYNGEE, per germline. CDR3 length: 15 residues. CDR3 in DNA: TGTGCCAGCAGTGCCACAGGTGCGGGCACCGGGGAGCTGTTTTTT. Its translation is CASSATGAGTGELFF.

The chain recombines TRBV30 with TRBJ2-7; 7 nucleotides align to TRBD1. The CDR3 totals 12 residues. Trimming cost V 1 base and J 5 bases; bases outside gene matches: 2. Germline V gene lookup returns CDR1 GTSNPN and CDR2 SVGIG (reference sequence). The CDR3 protein is CAWSADRDEQYF. CDR3 DNA: TGTGCCTGGAGTGCAGACAGGGACGAGCAGTACTTC.